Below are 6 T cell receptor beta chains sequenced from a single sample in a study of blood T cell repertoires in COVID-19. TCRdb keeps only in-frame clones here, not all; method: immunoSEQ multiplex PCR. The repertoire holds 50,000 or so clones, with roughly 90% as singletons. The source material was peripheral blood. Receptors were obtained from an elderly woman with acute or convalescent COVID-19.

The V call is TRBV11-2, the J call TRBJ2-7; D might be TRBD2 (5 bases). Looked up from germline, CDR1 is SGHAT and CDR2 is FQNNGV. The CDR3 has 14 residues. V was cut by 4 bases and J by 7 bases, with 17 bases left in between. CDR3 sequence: CASSSGTWRQEQYF. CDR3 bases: TGTGCCAGCAGCTCAGGTACTTGGAGGCAGGAGCAGTACTTC.

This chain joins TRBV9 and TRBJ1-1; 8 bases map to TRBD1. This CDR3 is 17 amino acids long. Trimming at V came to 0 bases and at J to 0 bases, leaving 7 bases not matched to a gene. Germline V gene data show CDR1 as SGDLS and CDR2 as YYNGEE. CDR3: CASSVGIETGVNTEAFF. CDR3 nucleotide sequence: TGTGCCAGCAGCGTAGGTATAGAGACAGGGGTGAACACTGAAGCTTTCTTT.

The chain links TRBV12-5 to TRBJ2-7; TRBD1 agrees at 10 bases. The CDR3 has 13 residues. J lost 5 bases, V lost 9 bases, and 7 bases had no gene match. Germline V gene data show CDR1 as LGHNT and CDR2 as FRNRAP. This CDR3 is CASRDRGIDEQYF. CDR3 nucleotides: TGTGCTAGCAGGGACAGGGGCATCGACGAGCAGTACTTC.

Here the CDR3 DNA reads TGTGCCAGCAGCGTAGTGGCTAGCTCCTACGAGCAGTACTTC. Translation gives CASSVVASSYEQYF. The V call is TRBV9, the J call TRBJ2-7; D is ambiguous. In germline, CDR1 is SGDLS, CDR2 YYNGEE. The CDR3 is made up of 14 amino acids. Deletions cut 0 bases from V and 0 bases from J, with 7 bases between.

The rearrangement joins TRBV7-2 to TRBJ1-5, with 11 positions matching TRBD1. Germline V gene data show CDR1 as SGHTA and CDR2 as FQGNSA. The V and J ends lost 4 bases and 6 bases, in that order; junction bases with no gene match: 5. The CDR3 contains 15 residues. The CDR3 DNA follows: TGTGCCAGCAGCTCGGACAGGGGGCAAGGTCAGCCCCAGCATTTT. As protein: CASSSDRGQGQPQHF.

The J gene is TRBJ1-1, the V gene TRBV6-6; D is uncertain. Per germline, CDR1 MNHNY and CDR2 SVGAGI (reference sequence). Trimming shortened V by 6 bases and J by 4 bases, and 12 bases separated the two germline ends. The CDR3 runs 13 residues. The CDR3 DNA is TGTGCCAGCAGCAGCGCGGGCGGCACTGAAGCTTTCTTT. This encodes CASSSAGGTEAFF.